One T cell receptor (beta chain) is described in this entry. Its antigen is unknown. This CDR3 region has 14 residues. Trimming took 1 base from V and 5 from J, leaving 11 bases between them. Germline CDR1 and CDR2: MNHNS and SASEGT. Time point reported: newly diagnosed, previously untreated cHL patient sample. Thawed PBMCs were subjected to magnetic negative selection, which yielded isolated CD8+ T cells. Untreated, newly diagnosed classical Hodgkin lymphoma PBMCs were comparators. This table comes from immunoSEQ multiplex PCR, and its TCRdb copy is limited to in-frame clones, with some not included. The table includes about 2,400 clones, about 68% detected once. This sample was included in a study of PD-1 blockade in classical Hodgkin lymphoma. Broader study findings: According to reports, newly diagnosed patients had lower baseline TCR diversity than healthy donors, and relapsed/refractory patients had lower baseline TCR diversity still. Why the repertoires differ is still unclear, perhaps disease activity or prior therapy.

This TCR came from a human donor with classical Hodgkin lymphoma. This sequence joins TRBV6-1 and TRBJ2-5; the D gene is possibly TRBD1 (5 bases). Material: CD8+ T cells from blood. CDR3 loop: CASSEEAGWETQYF. CDR3 nucleotide sequence: TGTGCCAGCAGTGAAGAGGCAGGGTGGGAGACCCAGTACTTC.